The sequence of this T cell receptor beta chain was determined in a study of breast tumors, draining lymph nodes, adjacent tissues. Study outcomes and limitations: Compared with lymph nodes, tumors were less diverse; compared with nontumor tissue, more. Luminal-like breast cancer showed significantly greater tumor-nontumor repertoire similarity than basal-like breast cancer did.

A few counts support this clonotype. Antigen specificity is unknown. TCRdb re-called the multiplex PCR reads with MiXCR, one entry per CDR3 protein. The top ten hold about a third of the sample, which has more than 9,500 distinct CDR3 sequences, about 50% seen once. CDR3 length: 14 residues. The germline CDR1 and CDR2 sequences are MNHEY and SMNVEV (reference sequence). Trimming removed 0 bases at V and 3 bases at J, with 6 bases between. The chain uses TRBV27 and TRBJ1-3; D is unresolved. The sample was breast tumor tissue. This TCR derives from a female donor with breast cancer. Some clones in this sample may be carry-over from other donors' samples. The CDR3 loop reads CASSLSGHGNTIYF. CDR3 DNA: TGTGCCAGCAGTTTATCAGGGCATGGAAACACCATATATTTT.